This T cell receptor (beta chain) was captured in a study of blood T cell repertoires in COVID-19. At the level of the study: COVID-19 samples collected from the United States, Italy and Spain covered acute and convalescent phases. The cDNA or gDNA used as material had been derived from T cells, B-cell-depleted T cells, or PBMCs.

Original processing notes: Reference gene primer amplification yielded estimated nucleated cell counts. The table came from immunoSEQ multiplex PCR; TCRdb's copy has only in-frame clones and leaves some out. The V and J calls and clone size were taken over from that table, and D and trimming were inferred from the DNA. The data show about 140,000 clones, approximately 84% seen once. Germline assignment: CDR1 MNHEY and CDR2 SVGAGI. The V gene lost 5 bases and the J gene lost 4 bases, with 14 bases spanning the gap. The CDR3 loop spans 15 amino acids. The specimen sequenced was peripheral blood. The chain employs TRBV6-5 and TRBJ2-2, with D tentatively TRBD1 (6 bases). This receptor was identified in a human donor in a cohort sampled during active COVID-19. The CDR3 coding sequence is TGTGCCAGCAGTAAGGGGGAGCGAGGCACCGGGGAGCTGTTTTTT. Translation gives CASSKGERGTGELFF.